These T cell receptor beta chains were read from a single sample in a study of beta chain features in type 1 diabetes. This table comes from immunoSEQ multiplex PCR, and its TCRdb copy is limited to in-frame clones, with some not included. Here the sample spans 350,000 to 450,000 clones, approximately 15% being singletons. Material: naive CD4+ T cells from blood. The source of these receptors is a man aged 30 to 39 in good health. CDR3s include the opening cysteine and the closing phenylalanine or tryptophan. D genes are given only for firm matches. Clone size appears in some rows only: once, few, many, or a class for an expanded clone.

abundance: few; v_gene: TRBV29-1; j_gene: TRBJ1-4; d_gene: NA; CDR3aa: CSVRGRANEKLFF; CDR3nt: TGCAGCGTGCGGGGCAGGGCAAATGAAAAACTGTTTTTT
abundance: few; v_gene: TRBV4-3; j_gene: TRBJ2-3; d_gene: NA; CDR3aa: CASSQGALRGALTDTQYF; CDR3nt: TGCGCCAGCAGCCAAGGGGCACTCCGGGGGGCCCTCACAGATACGCAGTATTTT
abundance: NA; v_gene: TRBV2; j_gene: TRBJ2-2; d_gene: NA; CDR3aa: CASGVLVTGELFF; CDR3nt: TGTGCCAGCGGGGTCCTAGTCACCGGGGAGCTGTTTTTT
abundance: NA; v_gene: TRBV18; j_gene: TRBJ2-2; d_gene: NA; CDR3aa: CASSSSGELFF; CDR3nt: TGTGCCAGCAGCTCCTCCGGGGAGCTGTTTTTT
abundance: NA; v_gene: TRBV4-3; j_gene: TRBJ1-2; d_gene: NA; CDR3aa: CASSRDQGLYGYTF; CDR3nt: TGCGCCAGCAGCCGGGACCAGGGACTGTATGGCTACACCTTC
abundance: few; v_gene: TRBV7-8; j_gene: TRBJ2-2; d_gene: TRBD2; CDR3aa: CASAQPGGRTTGELFF; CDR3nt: TGTGCCAGCGCCCAACCGGGGGGGCGTACAACCGGGGAGCTGTTTTTT
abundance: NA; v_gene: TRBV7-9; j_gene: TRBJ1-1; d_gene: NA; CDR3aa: CASSAPGLGTEAFF; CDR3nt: TGTGCCAGCAGCGCGCCGGGCCTGGGCACTGAAGCTTTCTTT
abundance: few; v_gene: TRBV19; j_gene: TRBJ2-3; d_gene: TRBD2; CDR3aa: CASSIARLAGGPSDTQYF; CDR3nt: TGTGCCAGTAGTATAGCCCGTTTAGCGGGAGGACCTTCAGATACGCAGTATTTT
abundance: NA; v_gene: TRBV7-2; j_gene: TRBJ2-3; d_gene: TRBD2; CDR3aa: CASSSGLAGSTDTQYF; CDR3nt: TGTGCCAGCAGCTCCGGACTAGCGGGGAGCACAGATACGCAGTATTTT
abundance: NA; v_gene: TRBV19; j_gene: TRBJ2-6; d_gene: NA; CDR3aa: CASGVTRSLSGANVLTF; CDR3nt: TGTGCCAGTGGGGTGACGCGTAGCCTCTCTGGGGCCAACGTCCTGACTTTC
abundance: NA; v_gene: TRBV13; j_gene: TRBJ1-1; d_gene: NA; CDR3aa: CASSLLGMKTEAFF; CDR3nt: TGTGCCAGCAGCTTACTAGGGATGAAGACTGAAGCTTTCTTT
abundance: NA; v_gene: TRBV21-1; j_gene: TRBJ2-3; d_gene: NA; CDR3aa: CARPGVDTQYF; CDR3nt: TGTGCCAGGCCCGGAGTGGATACGCAGTATTTT
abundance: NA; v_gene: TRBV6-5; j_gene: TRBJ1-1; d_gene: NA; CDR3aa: CASSSLGLDTEAFF; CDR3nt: TGTGCCAGCAGCTCTCTGGGGTTGGACACTGAAGCTTTCTTT
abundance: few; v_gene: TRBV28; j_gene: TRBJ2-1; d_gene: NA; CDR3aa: CASNTEAGEQFF; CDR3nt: TGTGCCAGCAATACTGAGGCTGGTGAGCAGTTCTTC
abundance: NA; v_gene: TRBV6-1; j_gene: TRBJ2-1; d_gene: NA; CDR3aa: CASSEVWPNEQFF; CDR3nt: TGTGCCAGCAGTGAAGTTTGGCCGAATGAGCAGTTCTTC
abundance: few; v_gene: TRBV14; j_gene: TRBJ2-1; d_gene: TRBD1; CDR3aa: CASSQGGRGIPRVNEQFF; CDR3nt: TGTGCCAGCAGCCAAGGTGGCAGGGGGATACCCCGAGTCAATGAGCAGTTCTTC
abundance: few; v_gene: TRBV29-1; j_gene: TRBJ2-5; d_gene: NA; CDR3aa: CSVEGQETQYF; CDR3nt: TGCAGCGTTGAAGGCCAAGAGACCCAGTACTTC
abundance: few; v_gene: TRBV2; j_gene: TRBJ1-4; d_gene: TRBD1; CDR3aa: CATWGRDRGEGKLFF; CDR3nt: TGTGCCACGTGGGGCCGGGACAGGGGTGAGGGAAAACTGTTTTTT
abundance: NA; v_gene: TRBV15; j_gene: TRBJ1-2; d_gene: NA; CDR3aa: CTQFGEDCTRYTF; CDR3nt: TGTACGCAATTCGGTGAGGATTGCACTCGTTACACCTTC
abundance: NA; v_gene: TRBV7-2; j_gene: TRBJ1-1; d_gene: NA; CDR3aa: CASSLRLSMNTEAFF; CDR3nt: TGTGCCAGCAGCTTAAGGCTAAGCATGAACACTGAAGCTTTCTTT
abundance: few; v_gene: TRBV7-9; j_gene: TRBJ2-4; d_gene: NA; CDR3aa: CASSLVGGLAKNIQYF; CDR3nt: TGTGCCAGCAGCTTAGTAGGGGGACTAGCCAAAAACATTCAGTACTTC
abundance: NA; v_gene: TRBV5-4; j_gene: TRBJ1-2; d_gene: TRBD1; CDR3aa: CASSLVAGGTEGYTF; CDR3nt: TGTGCCAGCAGCTTGGTGGCAGGGGGGACGGAGGGCTACACCTTC
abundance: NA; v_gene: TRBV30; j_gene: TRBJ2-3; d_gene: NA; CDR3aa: CAWSVGGEVPDTQYF; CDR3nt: TGTGCCTGGAGTGTCGGCGGGGAGGTCCCAGATACGCAGTATTTT
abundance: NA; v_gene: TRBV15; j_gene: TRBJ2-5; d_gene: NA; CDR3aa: CATSRDRLQGLIQYF; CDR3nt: TGTGCCACCAGCAGAGATCGGCTACAGGGATTAATCCAGTACTTC
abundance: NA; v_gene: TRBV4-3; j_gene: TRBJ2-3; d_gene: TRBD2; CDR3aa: CASSQQLASGTSGGTQYF; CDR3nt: TGCGCCAGCAGCCAACAATTGGCTTCCGGGACTAGCGGGGGTACGCAGTATTTT
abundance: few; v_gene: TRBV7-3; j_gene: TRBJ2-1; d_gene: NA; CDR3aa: CASSLTTASRGEQFF; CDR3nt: TGTGCCAGCAGCTTAACCACGGCTAGTCGAGGTGAGCAGTTCTTC
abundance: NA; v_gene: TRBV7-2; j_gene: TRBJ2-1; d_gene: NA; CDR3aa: CASTYRRTSSYNEQFF; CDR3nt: TGTGCCAGCACCTACCGCCGGACCAGCTCCTACAATGAGCAGTTCTTC
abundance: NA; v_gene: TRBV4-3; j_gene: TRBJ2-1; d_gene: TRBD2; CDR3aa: CASSQGLAKYNEQFF; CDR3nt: TGCGCCAGCAGCCAGGGACTAGCGAAATACAATGAGCAGTTCTTC
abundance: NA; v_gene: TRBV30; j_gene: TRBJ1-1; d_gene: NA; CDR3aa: CAWFEGRAFF; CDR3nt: TGTGCCTGGTTTGAGGGGCGGGCTTTCTTT
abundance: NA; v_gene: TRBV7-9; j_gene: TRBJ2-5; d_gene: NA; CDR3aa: CASSSRFGQHQETQYF; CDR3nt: TGTGCCAGCAGCTCCCGTTTTGGACAGCACCAAGAGACCCAGTACTTC
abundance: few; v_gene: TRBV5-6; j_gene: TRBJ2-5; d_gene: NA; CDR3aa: CASSFFGTSRFPGETQYF; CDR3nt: TGTGCCAGCAGTTTTTTCGGGACCTCCCGTTTTCCTGGAGAGACCCAGTACTTC
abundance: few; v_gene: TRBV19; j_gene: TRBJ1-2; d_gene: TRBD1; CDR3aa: CATEPGQSNYGYTF; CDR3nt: TGTGCCACCGAGCCGGGACAGTCTAACTATGGCTACACCTTC
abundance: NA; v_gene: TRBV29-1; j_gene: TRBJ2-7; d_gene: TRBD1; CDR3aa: CSVERQGSYEQYF; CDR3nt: TGCAGCGTTGAAAGACAGGGGTCCTACGAGCAGTACTTC
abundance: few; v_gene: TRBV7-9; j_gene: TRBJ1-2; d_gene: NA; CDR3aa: CASSLAGSYGYTF; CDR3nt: TGTGCCAGCAGCTTAGCGGGGAGCTATGGCTACACCTTC
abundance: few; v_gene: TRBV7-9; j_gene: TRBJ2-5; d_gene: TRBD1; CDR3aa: CASSLATGGETQYF; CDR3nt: TGTGCCAGCAGCTTAGCGACAGGGGGAGAGACCCAGTACTTC